Below, 11 T cell receptor beta chains from the same sample are listed, as sequenced in a study of cytomegalovirus exposure and HLA in healthy donors. Vbeta (60) and Jbeta (13) primers were used in the PCR. Sequencing was performed with immunoSEQ multiplex PCR; in TCRdb, only in-frame clones are kept and a portion is missing. The sample shows some 150,000 clones, about 84% of them seen only once. The source material was PBMCs. Receptors were obtained from a male donor in good health and CMV-seronegative.

The chain carries TRBV28 and TRBJ1-1; D might be TRBD1 (5 bases). The CDR3 sequence is 15 residues long. CDR1 is MDHEN and CDR2 is SYDVKM in the germline V gene. V lost 2 bases to trimming and J lost 0 bases, with 10 bases between them. The CDR3 DNA reads as TGTGCCAGCAGTTTAAATCAGGGAATGAACACTGAAGCTTTCTTT. Translating it yields CASSLNQGMNTEAFF.

This clone has a handful of counts. The V call is TRBV28, the J call TRBJ1-6; D is undetermined. Germline V gene data show CDR1 as MDHEN and CDR2 as SYDVKM. The CDR3 is 14 residues long. V lost 6 bases, J lost 10 bases, and 16 bases lay in between. The CDR3 sequence is CASSSHSPPSPLHF. Here the CDR3 DNA reads TGTGCCAGCAGCTCTCACTCACCCCCCTCACCCCTCCACTTT.

This chain links TRBV5-8 with TRBJ1-2; 7 bases map to TRBD1. Germline CDR1 reads SGHTS; CDR2 reads YDEGEE. The CDR3 consists of 15 residues. V shed 0 bases and J 1 base; nucleotides not matched to a gene: 3. CDR3 sequence: CASSLVPGGNYGYTF. The DNA of the CDR3 is TGTGCCAGCAGCTTGGTGCCAGGGGGTAACTATGGCTACACCTTC.

J is TRBJ1-6 and V is TRBV9, with 8 bases fitting TRBD1. Trimming cost V 3 bases and J 3 bases; bases outside gene matches: 20. The CDR3 extends over 21 amino acids. The germline gives CDR1 SGDLS, CDR2 YYNGEE. DNA for the CDR3: TGTGCCAGCAGCGGCGGTCGTGCCGGACAGGGCAACTCCATCTATAATTCACCCCTCCACTTT. It translates to CASSGGRAGQGNSIYNSPLHF.

The sample holds one count of this clone. The V call is TRBV9, the J call TRBJ2-1; 15 positions agree with TRBD2. The CDR3 has 16 amino acids. From germline, CDR1 is SGDLS and CDR2 YYNGEE. V trimming: 1 base; J trimming: 11 bases; junction bases outside the gene matches: 7. The CDR3 region is CASSVQGLAGGPKQFF. In nucleotides, the CDR3 is TGTGCCAGCAGCGTACAGGGACTAGCGGGGGGACCGAAGCAGTTCTTC.

The V gene is TRBV6-4, the J gene TRBJ2-1; 9 nucleotides match TRBD2. The length of the CDR3 is 15 residues. Germline V CDR1 and CDR2: MRHNA, SNTAGT. With 4 bases clipped from V and 5 bases from J, the junction kept 6 bases outside the gene matches. Here the CDR3 DNA reads TGTGCCAGCAGTGGGCCTAGCGGGGCGGACAATGAGCAGTTCTTC. Translated, it gives CASSGPSGADNEQFF.

The chain employs TRBV29-1 and TRBJ2-2; TRBD2 aligns across 7 bases. Germline CDR1 and CDR2: SQVTM and ANQGSEA. V lost 0 bases, J lost 3 bases, and 7 bases stayed unmatched. The CDR3 totals 16 residues. The CDR3 DNA is TGCAGCGTTGAAGATTTTGGGCGGGAGCACACCGGGGAGCTGTTTTTT. The encoded protein is CSVEDFGREHTGELFF.

This clone appeared a few times. The CDR3 here is CASSRGPGPNQPQHF. The DNA for the CDR3 is TGTGCCAGCAGCCGTGGCCCGGGTCCGAATCAGCCCCAGCATTTT. V gene TRBV7-2 combines with J gene TRBJ1-5; D ambiguous. V lost 5 bases and J 4 bases, leaving 15 bases between the germline ends. This CDR3 is built from 15 residues. Germline values: CDR1 SGHTA, CDR2 FQGNSA.

The V and J genes are TRBV4-1 and TRBJ2-1; tentative D call: TRBD2 (6 bases). V lost 2 bases and J lost 9, with 17 bases in between. The CDR3 length is 15 residues. The V gene's germline CDR1 is MGHRA and CDR2 YSYEKL. CDR3 region: CASSQSSGSWSEQFF. DNA for the CDR3: TGCGCCAGCAGCCAAAGTAGCGGCTCCTGGAGTGAGCAGTTCTTC.

As DNA, the CDR3 is TGTGCCAGCAGTTTAGAGGGTCCGCCGCGACGAGGGCCCCAGCATTTT. Residues: CASSLEGPPRRGPQHF. The chain is built from TRBV27 and TRBJ1-5; D remains ambiguous. The CDR3 loop spans 16 amino acids. Trimming shortened V by 2 bases and J by 9 bases, and 20 bases separated the two germline ends. Germline values: CDR1 MNHEY, CDR2 SMNVEV (reference sequence).

This chain uses TRBV6-5 with TRBJ1-3; 7 nucleotides agree with TRBD1. Trimming removed 8 bases from V and 2 bases from J; junction bases left unmatched: 9. This CDR3 spans 15 amino acids. Germline values: CDR1 MNHEY, CDR2 SVGAGI. CDR3 in DNA: TGTGCCAGCTCCTACGACAGGGCCACTGGAAACACCATATATTTT. Residues: CASSYDRATGNTIYF.